The 6 T cell receptor beta chains presented below share a single source sample, sequenced in a study of pediatric ulcerative colitis. Rectal tissue came from one to two pinch biopsies taken at colonoscopy. Produced via immunoSEQ multiplex PCR; TCRdb's table is partial and in-frame only. This table has under 20,000 clones, around 70% appearing once. Sequencing input: gut tissue. These receptors came from a girl aged 5 to 17 with moderate ulcerative colitis.

In its sample, this clone was seen once. V and J are TRBV2 and TRBJ1-3, with 9 bases fitting TRBD1. The ends lost 3 bases at V and 3 bases at J; junction bases unmatched: 6. The CDR3 sequence is 16 residues long. Germline CDR1 SNHLY, CDR2 FYNNEI. CDR3 sequence (DNA): TGTGCCAGCAGTGACGTGGGGACAGGGTATGGAAACACCATATATTTT. This codes for CASSDVGTGYGNTIYF.

The chain has TRBV5-1 and TRBJ2-3; 8 nucleotides agree with TRBD2. This CDR3 spans 16 amino acids. Germline loops: CDR1 SGHRS, CDR2 YFSETQ. J gave up 6 bases and V 0 bases, and 9 bases lay outside the gene matches. The CDR3 spells CASSLAVRGGEDTQYF. Written as DNA, the CDR3 is TGCGCCAGCAGCTTGGCCGTCCGGGGGGGCGAGGATACGCAGTATTTT.

This clone was recorded only once. The CDR3: CASSFASGRSYEQYF. CDR3 sequence (DNA): TGTGCCAGCAGTTTCGCTAGCGGGAGATCATACGAGCAGTACTTC. The chain couples TRBV28 to TRBJ2-7, with 10 bases fitting TRBD2. Germline V gene data show CDR1 as MDHEN and CDR2 as SYDVKM. This CDR3 has 15 amino acids. Germline trimming cut 3 bases from V and 4 bases from J; bases unmatched to any gene: 6. The whole variable domain, remainder taken from reference TRBV28 and TRBJ2-7, is DVKVTQSSRYLVKRTGEKVFLECVQDMDHENMFWYRQDPGLGLRLIYFSYDVKMKEKGDIPEGYSVSREKKERFSLILESASTNQTSMYLCASSFASGRSYEQYFGPGTRLTVT.

The chain is built from TRBV7-2 and TRBJ1-1; D not certain. V lost 4 bases, J lost 0 bases, and 9 bases lay in between. This CDR3 has 14 amino acids. Germline-derived CDR1 and CDR2 are SGHTA and FQGNSA. CDR3 in amino acids: CASSSPQMNTEAFF. CDR3 bases: TGTGCCAGCAGCTCCCCCCAAATGAACACTGAAGCTTTCTTT.

The genes are TRBV6-5 and TRBJ2-1, with TRBD2 matching over 10 bases. This CDR3 region has 14 residues. Trimming removed 8 bases from V and 6 bases from J; junction bases left unmatched: 7. Looked up from germline, CDR1 is MNHEY and CDR2 is SVGAGI. The CDR3 protein is CASGIAGGFNEQFF. The CDR3 DNA sequence: TGTGCCAGCGGAATAGCGGGAGGATTCAATGAGCAGTTCTTC.

This clone was detected a few times. The chain combines TRBV10-2 with TRBJ2-1; 7 positions match TRBD2. The V gene end was trimmed by 0 bases and the J gene end by 7 bases; junction bases not matched to a gene: 9. There are 16 residues in the CDR3. Germline lookup yields CDR1 WSHSY and CDR2 SAAADI. CDR3 in DNA: TGCGCCAGCAGTGAGTCGAGGGGCGGGAGTGGTAATGAGCAGTTCTTC. It yields the protein CASSESRGGSGNEQFF.